What follows are 21 T cell receptor beta chains derived from one specimen sequenced in a study of cytomegalovirus exposure and HLA in healthy donors. It was with 60 Vbeta and 13 Jbeta primers that the PCR ran. Data came from immunoSEQ multiplex PCR; TCRdb stores just in-frame clones and leaves some out. In the table there are about 160,000 clones, approximately 80% of which are singletons. Sequencing was done on a sample of PBMCs. Source of these receptors: a woman between 50 and 59 years old in good health and CMV-seropositive.

The CDR3: CASSRGLASGSGDEQFF. CDR3 sequence (DNA): TGTGCCAGTAGCCGAGGACTAGCGTCGGGCTCGGGCGATGAGCAGTTCTTC. This sequence joins TRBV19 and TRBJ2-1; 9 bases align to TRBD2. V trimming: 6 bases; J trimming: 8 bases; junction bases outside the gene matches: 17. The CDR3 loop spans 17 amino acids. Germline V gene data show CDR1 as LNHDA and CDR2 as SQIVND (reference sequence).

The chain recombines TRBV7-6 with TRBJ2-2, with 8 bases identical to TRBD2. Germline CDR1 reads SGHVS; CDR2 reads FNYEAQ. The trim removed 8 bases at V and 4 bases at J, leaving 9 bases unmatched. The CDR3 extends over 15 amino acids. The CDR3 loop is CASGDSGMVTGELFF. In DNA, the CDR3 is TGTGCCAGCGGAGATAGCGGGATGGTCACCGGGGAGCTGTTTTTT.

The V call is TRBV15, the J call TRBJ1-1; the D gene is possibly TRBD1 (6 bases). The CDR3 has 16 residues. The germline V and J ends were trimmed by 0 bases and 6 bases, with 17 bases remaining between them. CDR1 and CDR2 (germline): LNHNV, YYDKDF (reference sequence). CDR3 sequence: CATSRDGVSRTAEAFF. The CDR3 coding sequence is TGTGCCACCAGCAGAGATGGCGTAAGTCGGACAGCTGAAGCTTTCTTT.

The chain is built from TRBV5-6 and TRBJ1-6, with 9 bases that match TRBD1. V lost 4 bases to trimming and J lost 9 bases; unmatched junction nucleotides: 11. CDR1 and CDR2 from the germline V gene are SGHDT and YYEEEE. The CDR3 consists of 16 residues. The CDR3 region has the DNA TGTGCCAGCAGCCTTAAAACCGGGACAGGGTTTTCACCCCTCCACTTT. Its translation is CASSLKTGTGFSPLHF.

This clone was seen a single time. This chain joins TRBV4-1 and TRBJ2-7; tentative D call: TRBD1 (6 bases). Germline lookup yields CDR1 MGHRA and CDR2 YSYEKL. This CDR3 is 15 amino acids long. With 0 bases removed from V and 0 bases from J, the gap between germline ends came to 9 bases. The CDR3 nucleotides are TGCGCCAGCAGCCAAGATGAGGACAGCTCCTACGAGCAGTACTTC. Its protein is CASSQDEDSSYEQYF.

This chain links TRBV6-6 with TRBJ2-7, with a possible D match to TRBD2 (5 bases). The CDR3 has 13 amino acids. Germline CDR1 is MNHNY and CDR2 is SVGAGI (reference sequence). Deletions cut 11 bases from V and 2 bases from J, with 16 bases between. This chain's CDR3 is CAVPSHHPYEQYF. The CDR3 DNA follows: TGTGCCGTACCTAGCCACCACCCCTACGAGCAGTACTTC.

The CDR3: CASSLISGRNVYTDTQYF. The CDR3 coding sequence is TGTGCCAGCAGCTTAATAAGCGGGAGGAACGTATACACAGATACGCAGTATTTT. The rearrangement links TRBV7-2 to TRBJ2-3; 9 nucleotides agree with TRBD2. Germline CDR1 is SGHTA and CDR2 is FQGNSA. The J segment lost 2 bases and the V segment lost 2 bases, leaving 11 bases of the junction unmatched. The CDR3 is made up of 18 amino acids. Looking up the rest from reference TRBV7-2 and TRBJ2-3 gives the full variable domain: GAGVSQSPSNKVTEKGKDVELRCDPISGHTALYWYRQSLGQGLEFLIYFQGNSAPDKSGLPSDRFSAERTGGSVSTLTIQRTQQEDSAVYLCASSLISGRNVYTDTQYFGPGTRLTVL.

This clone appeared once. The chain recombines TRBV14 with TRBJ2-7; tentative D call: TRBD1 (6 bases). Trimming stripped 1 base from V and 0 bases from J, with 19 bases between. Germline V gene sequence: CDR1 SGHDN, CDR2 FVKESK. The CDR3 covers 18 residues. CDR3 bases: TGTGCCAGCAGCCAAGCGAGGACAGCGTTTGACCTCTCCTACGAGCAGTACTTC. Translating it yields CASSQARTAFDLSYEQYF.

This clone came up once. The gene calls are TRBV4-3 and TRBJ1-2, with 12 bases aligning to TRBD1. The V segment lost 3 bases and the J segment 4 bases; nucleotides outside the gene matches: 6. The CDR3 extends over 16 amino acids. The germline CDR1 and CDR2 sequences are LGHNA and YSLEER. CDR3 DNA: TGCGCCAGCAGCCACGCGGGACAGGGGGCAATCTATGGCTACACCTTC. It codes for CASSHAGQGAIYGYTF.

This clone was detected a few times. The chain joins TRBV5-1 to TRBJ1-1; D gene unclear. The CDR3 contains 13 residues. The germline CDR1 and CDR2 sequences are SGHRS and YFSETQ. Trimming shortened V by 2 bases and J by 4 bases, and 9 bases separated the two germline ends. The CDR3 coding sequence is TGCGCCAGCAGCTTAGAACTCATCACTGAAGCTTTCTTT. Translation: CASSLELITEAFF.

The J gene is TRBJ2-5, the V gene TRBV7-8, with D hard to call. The CDR3 runs to 14 residues. Trimming took off 3 bases at V and 2 bases at J, with 10 bases between the two ends. Germline CDR1 is SGHVS and CDR2 is FQNEAQ. In DNA, the CDR3 is TGTGCCAGCAGCTTTCCAAGCCAACAAGAGACCCAGTACTTC. Residues: CASSFPSQQETQYF.

The chain links TRBV18 to TRBJ1-3; tentative D call: TRBD1 (5 bases). The germline CDR1 and CDR2 sequences are KGHSH and LQKENI. Trimming removed 4 bases from V and 0 bases from J, with 13 bases in between. The CDR3 sequence is 16 residues long. The DNA for the CDR3 is TGTGCCAGCTCACAGAACGGCAGGGCCTCTGGAAACACCATATATTTT. Its translation: CASSQNGRASGNTIYF.

The table lists this clone with a count of one. V and J are TRBV5-8 and TRBJ2-7; D gene ambiguous. V gave up 6 bases and J gave up 1 base, with 5 bases separating them. The germline V gene has CDR1 SGHTS and CDR2 YDEGEE. The CDR3 sequence is 11 residues long. CDR3 nucleotides: TGTGCCAGCATCAAATCCTACGAGCAGTACTTC. It encodes CASIKSYEQYF.

The CDR3 region has the DNA TGTGCCAGCAGTCTCAGGGGGACTAATCAGCCCCAGCATTTT. It yields the protein CASSLRGTNQPQHF. This sequence joins TRBV6-5 and TRBJ1-5; 7 bases fit TRBD1. From germline, CDR1 is MNHEY and CDR2 SVGAGI. J gave up 4 bases and V 5 bases, and 5 bases lay outside the gene matches. CDR3 size: 14 residues.

The rearrangement links TRBV9 to TRBJ1-5, with D tentatively TRBD1 (5 bases). The V and J ends lost 4 bases and 7 bases respectively, with 9 bases between them. CDR3 size: 12 residues. CDR1 SGDLS and CDR2 YYNGEE come from the germline V gene. CDR3 coding DNA: TGTGCCAGCAGCCTTAGGGGCCAGCCCCAGCATTTT. It is translated as CASSLRGQPQHF.

A remark on this clone: The sample has other DNA sequences that encode this CDR3 too. The chain joins TRBV10-2 to TRBJ1-1; no clear D gene. The CDR3 extends over 14 amino acids. Germline lookup yields CDR1 WSHSY and CDR2 SAAADI. V was trimmed by 6 bases and J by 4 bases, leaving 15 bases between them. The CDR3 sequence: CASSEVVWSTEAFF. For the CDR3, the DNA is TGCGCCAGCAGCGAGGTGGTCTGGAGCACTGAAGCTTTCTTT.

The V and J genes are TRBV2 and TRBJ2-7, with 10 bases fitting TRBD1. CDR3 length equals 15 residues. Germline-derived CDR1 and CDR2 are SNHLY and FYNNEI. CDR3 bases: TGTGCTCAGGGCCGGGACAGGGGTCCCTCCTACGAGCAGTACTTC. Translation gives CAQGRDRGPSYEQYF.

This rearrangement joins TRBV4-3 to TRBJ1-1, with TRBD1 identical over 12 bases. Unmatched junction bases numbered 12, after V lost 0 bases and J lost 1 base. This CDR3 region has 20 residues. Germline-derived CDR1 and CDR2 are LGHNA and YSLEER. In DNA form, the CDR3 reads TGCGCCAGCAGCCAAGATTGGGGAAGGGACAGGGGGCGCAGGAACACTGAAGCTTTCTTT. Translated, it gives CASSQDWGRDRGRRNTEAFF.

The chain is built from TRBV27 and TRBJ1-1; D possibly corresponds to TRBD1 (5 bases). V was clipped by 6 bases and J by 4 bases, with 15 bases between them. This CDR3 region has 14 residues. Looked up from germline, CDR1 is MNHEY and CDR2 is SMNVEV (reference sequence). CDR3 coding DNA: TGTGCCAGCAGCCGAAGGACAAGGGGCACTGAAGCTTTCTTT. It translates to CASSRRTRGTEAFF.

This chain's CDR3 is CSAGTGSNQPQHF. DNA for the CDR3: TGCAGCGCCGGGACAGGGAGCAATCAGCCCCAGCATTTT. The chain employs TRBV29-1 and TRBJ1-5; TRBD1 matches 9 bases. Losses at the gene ends were 7 bases for V and 1 base for J; bases not matched to a gene: 2. This CDR3 region has 13 residues. The germline V gene encodes CDR1 SQVTM and CDR2 ANQGSEA.

This chain joins TRBV7-2 and TRBJ2-1, with TRBD2 as a possible D gene (6 bases). This CDR3 has 15 residues. Per the germline V gene, CDR1 is SGHTA and CDR2 is FQGNSA. Trimming left V 5 bases short and J 0 bases short, with 11 bases between. CDR3 nucleotides: TGTGCCAGCAGCGTTAGCGGCTCCTCCTACAATGAGCAGTTCTTC. This translates into CASSVSGSSYNEQFF.